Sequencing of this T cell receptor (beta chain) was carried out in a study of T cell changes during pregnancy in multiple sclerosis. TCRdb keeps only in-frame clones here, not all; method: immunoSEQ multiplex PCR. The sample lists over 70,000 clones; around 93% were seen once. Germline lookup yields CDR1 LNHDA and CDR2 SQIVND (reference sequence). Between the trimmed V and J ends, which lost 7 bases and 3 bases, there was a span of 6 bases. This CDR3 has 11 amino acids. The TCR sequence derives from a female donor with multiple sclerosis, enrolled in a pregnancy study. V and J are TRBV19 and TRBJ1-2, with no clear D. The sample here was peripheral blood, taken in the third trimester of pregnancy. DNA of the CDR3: TGTGCCAGTACCCGGGACTATGGCTACACCTTC. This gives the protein CASTRDYGYTF.